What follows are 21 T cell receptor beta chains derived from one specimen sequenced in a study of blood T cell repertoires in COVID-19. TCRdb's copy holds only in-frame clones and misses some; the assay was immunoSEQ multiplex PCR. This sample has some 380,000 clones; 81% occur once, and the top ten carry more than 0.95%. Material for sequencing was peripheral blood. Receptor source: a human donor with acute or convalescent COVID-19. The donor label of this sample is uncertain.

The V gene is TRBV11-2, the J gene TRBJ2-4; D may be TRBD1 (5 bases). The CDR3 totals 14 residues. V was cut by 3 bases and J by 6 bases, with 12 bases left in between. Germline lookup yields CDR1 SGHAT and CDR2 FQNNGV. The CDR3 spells CASSLHRQGNIQYF. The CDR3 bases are TGTGCCAGCAGCTTGCACCGGCAGGGAAACATTCAGTACTTC.

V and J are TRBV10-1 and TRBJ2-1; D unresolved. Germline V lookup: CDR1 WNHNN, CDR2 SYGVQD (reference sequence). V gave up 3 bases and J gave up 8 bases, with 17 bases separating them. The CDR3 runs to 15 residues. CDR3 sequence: CASSDTVPPRYEQFF. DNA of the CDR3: TGCGCCAGCAGTGATACCGTCCCCCCTAGGTATGAGCAGTTCTTC.

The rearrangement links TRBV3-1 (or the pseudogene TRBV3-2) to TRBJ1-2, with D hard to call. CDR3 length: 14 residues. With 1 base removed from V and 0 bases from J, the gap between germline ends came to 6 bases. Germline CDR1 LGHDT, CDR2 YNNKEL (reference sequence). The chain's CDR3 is CASSQVRANYGYTF. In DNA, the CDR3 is TGTGCCAGCAGCCAAGTAAGAGCTAACTATGGCTACACCTTC.

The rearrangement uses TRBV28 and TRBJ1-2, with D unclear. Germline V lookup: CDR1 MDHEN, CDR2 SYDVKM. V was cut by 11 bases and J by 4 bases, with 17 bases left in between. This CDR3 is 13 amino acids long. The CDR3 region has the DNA TGTGCCGGCTGCACGGGGAACGGCTATGGCTACACCTTC. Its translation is CAGCTGNGYGYTF.

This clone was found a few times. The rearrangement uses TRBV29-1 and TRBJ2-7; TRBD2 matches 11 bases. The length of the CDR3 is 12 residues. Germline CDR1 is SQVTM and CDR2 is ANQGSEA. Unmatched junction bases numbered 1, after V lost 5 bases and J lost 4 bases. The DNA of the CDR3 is TGCAGCGTTCGACTAGCGGGGTACGAGCAGTACTTC. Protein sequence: CSVRLAGYEQYF.

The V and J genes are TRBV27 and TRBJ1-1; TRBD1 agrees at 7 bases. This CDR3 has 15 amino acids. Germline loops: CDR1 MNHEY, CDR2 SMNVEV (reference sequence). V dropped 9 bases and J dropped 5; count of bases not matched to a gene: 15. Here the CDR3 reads CASRTGGSLETEAFF. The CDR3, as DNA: TGTGCCAGTCGGACAGGCGGGTCGTTGGAGACTGAAGCTTTCTTT.

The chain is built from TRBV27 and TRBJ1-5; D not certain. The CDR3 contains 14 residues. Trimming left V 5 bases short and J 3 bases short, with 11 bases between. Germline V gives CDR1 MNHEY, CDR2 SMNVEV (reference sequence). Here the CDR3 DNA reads TGTGCCAGCAGTCGTGGCGGCCCCAATCAGCCCCAGCATTTT. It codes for CASSRGGPNQPQHF.

The CDR3 DNA follows: TGTGCCAGCAGCCAAATCGGACAGGGAAATTCACCCCTCCACTTT. Protein: CASSQIGQGNSPLHF. The chain uses TRBV3-1 (or the pseudogene TRBV3-2) and TRBJ1-6, with TRBD1 identical over 8 bases. J was trimmed by 7 bases and V by 2 bases; bases with no gene match: 4. The CDR3 is 15 residues long. CDR1 LGHDT and CDR2 YNNKEL come from the germline V gene (reference sequence).

The CDR3 reads CASSGRGGPDLRDTQYF. CDR3 nucleotides: TGTGCCAGCAGTGGGAGGGGGGGACCCGACCTTAGGGATACGCAGTATTTT. V is TRBV28 and J is TRBJ2-3, with D possibly being TRBD2 (7 bases). V was pared by 5 bases and J by 6 bases, with 24 bases between. The CDR3 is made up of 17 amino acids. Germline values: CDR1 MDHEN, CDR2 SYDVKM.

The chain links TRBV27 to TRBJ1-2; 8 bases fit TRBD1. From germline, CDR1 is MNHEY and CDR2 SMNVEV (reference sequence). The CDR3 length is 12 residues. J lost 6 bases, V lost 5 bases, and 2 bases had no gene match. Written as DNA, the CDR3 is TGTGCCAGCAGTCCAGGGGGCGATGGCTACACCTTC. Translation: CASSPGGDGYTF.

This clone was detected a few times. CDR3 in amino acids: CATADREQNEQYF. Here the CDR3 DNA reads TGTGCCACCGCGGACAGGGAACAAAACGAGCAGTACTTC. The genes are TRBV6-5 and TRBJ2-7, with 8 positions matching TRBD1. Trimming removed 10 bases from V and 5 bases from J; junction bases left unmatched: 10. Germline values: CDR1 MNHEY, CDR2 SVGAGI. The CDR3 covers 13 residues.

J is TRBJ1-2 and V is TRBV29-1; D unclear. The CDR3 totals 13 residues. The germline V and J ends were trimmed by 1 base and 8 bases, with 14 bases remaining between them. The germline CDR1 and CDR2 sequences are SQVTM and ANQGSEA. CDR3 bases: TGCAGCGTTGAAGCTGCCGCGGCCTCGGGCTACACCTTC. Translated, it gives CSVEAAAASGYTF. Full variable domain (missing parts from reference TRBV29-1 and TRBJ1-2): SAVISQKPSRDICQRGTSLTIQCQVDSQVTMMFWYRQQPGQSLTLIATANQGSEATYESGFVIDKFPISRPNLTFSTLTVSNMSPEDSSIYLCSVEAAAASGYTFGSGTRLTVV.

The CDR3 coding sequence is TGTGCCAGCAGTCGGACTGGAACCTATGGCTACACCTTC. Protein: CASSRTGTYGYTF. This chain uses TRBV5-5 with TRBJ1-2; no reliable D call. Trimming removed 5 bases at V and 4 bases at J, with 12 bases between. The V gene's germline CDR1 is SGHKS and CDR2 YYEKEE (reference sequence). The CDR3 has 13 residues.

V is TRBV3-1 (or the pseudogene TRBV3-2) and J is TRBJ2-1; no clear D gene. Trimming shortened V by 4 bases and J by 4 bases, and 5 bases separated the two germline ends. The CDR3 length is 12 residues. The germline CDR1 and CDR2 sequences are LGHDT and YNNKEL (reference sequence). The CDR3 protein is CASSLGYNEQFF. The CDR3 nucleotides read TGTGCCAGCAGCCTCGGTTACAATGAGCAGTTCTTC.

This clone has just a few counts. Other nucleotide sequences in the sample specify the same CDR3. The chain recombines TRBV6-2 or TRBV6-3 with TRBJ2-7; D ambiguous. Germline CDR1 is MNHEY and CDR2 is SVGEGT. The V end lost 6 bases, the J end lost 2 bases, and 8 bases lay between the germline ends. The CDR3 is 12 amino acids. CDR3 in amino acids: CASSPLAYEQYF. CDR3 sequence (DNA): TGTGCCAGCAGCCCCCTCGCCTACGAGCAGTACTTC.

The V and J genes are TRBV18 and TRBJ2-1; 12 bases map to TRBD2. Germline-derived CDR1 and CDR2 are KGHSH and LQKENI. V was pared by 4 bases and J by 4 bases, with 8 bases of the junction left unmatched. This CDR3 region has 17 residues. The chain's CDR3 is CASSLSEGLAGYNEQFF. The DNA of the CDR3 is TGTGCCAGCTCACTATCAGAAGGACTAGCGGGGTACAATGAGCAGTTCTTC.

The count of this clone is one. CDR3 sequence: CASSRLDRSYEQYF. For the CDR3, the DNA is TGTGCCAGTAGTAGGTTAGACAGATCCTACGAGCAGTACTTC. The V gene is TRBV19, the J gene TRBJ2-7; the D gene is possibly TRBD1 (5 bases). V was trimmed by 4 bases and J by 1 base, leaving 11 bases between them. Germline loops: CDR1 LNHDA, CDR2 SQIVND (reference sequence). CDR3 length: 14 amino acids.

The CDR3 is CASSGRPISQDTQYF. The CDR3 nucleotides are TGTGCCAGCAGCGGCAGGCCTATCTCTCAGGATACGCAGTATTTT. This chain connects TRBV6-2 or TRBV6-3 to TRBJ2-3, with D hard to call. The germline CDR1 and CDR2 sequences are MNHEY and SVGEGT. With 6 bases removed from V and 6 bases from J, the gap between germline ends came to 19 bases. The CDR3 spans 15 residues.

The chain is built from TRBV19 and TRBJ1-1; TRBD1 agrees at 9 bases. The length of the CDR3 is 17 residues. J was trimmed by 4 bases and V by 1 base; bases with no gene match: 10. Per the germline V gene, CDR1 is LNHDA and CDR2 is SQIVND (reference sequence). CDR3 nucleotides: TGTGCCAGTAGTATAGCTGAGACAGGGGGGAGAGTCACTGAAGCTTTCTTT. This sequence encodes CASSIAETGGRVTEAFF. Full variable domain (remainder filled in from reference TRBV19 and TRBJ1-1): DGGITQSPKYLFRKEGQNVTLSCEQNLNHDAMYWYRQDPGQGLRLIYYSQIVNDFQKGDIAEGYSVSREKKESFPLTVTSAQKNPTAFYLCASSIAETGGRVTEAFFGQGTRLTVV.

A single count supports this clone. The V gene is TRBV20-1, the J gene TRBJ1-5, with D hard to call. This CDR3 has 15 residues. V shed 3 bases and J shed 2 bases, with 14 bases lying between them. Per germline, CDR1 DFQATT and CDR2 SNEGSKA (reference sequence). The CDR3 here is CSASRGVRGNQPQHF. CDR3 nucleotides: TGCAGTGCTAGTCGCGGGGTTCGGGGCAATCAGCCCCAGCATTTT.

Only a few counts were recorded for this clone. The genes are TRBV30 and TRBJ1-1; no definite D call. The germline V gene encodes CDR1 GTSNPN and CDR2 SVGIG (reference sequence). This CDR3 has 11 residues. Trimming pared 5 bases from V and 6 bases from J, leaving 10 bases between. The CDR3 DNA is TGTGCCTGGGAGCAATCCGCTGAAGCTTTCTTT. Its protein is CAWEQSAEAFF.